This TCR beta chain is drawn from a study of patients and donors after allogeneic stem cell transplantation. This clonotype was seen more than once but under ten times. MiXCR, applied by TCRdb to the RT-PCR reads, yields one record per CDR3 protein. The sample has 150,000 to 200,000 distinct CDR3 sequences; 41% are singletons. CDR1 is DFQATT and CDR2 is SNEGSKA in the germline V gene (reference sequence). The CDR3 totals 13 residues. The chain links TRBV20-1 to TRBJ2-4, with D perhaps TRBD2 (5 bases). Sequences were obtained from blood, either unsorted or a sorted T cell fraction (not recorded which). The clonotype originates from a human donor who was either an allogeneic HSCT recipient or a stem cell or donor lymphocyte infusion donor (not recorded which). It is not recorded whose cells these are; they may come from a transplant donor. This CDR3 reads CRGAEPSKNIQYF. CDR3 nucleotides: TGCAGGGGAGCTGAGCCGTCCAAAAACATTCAGTACTTC.